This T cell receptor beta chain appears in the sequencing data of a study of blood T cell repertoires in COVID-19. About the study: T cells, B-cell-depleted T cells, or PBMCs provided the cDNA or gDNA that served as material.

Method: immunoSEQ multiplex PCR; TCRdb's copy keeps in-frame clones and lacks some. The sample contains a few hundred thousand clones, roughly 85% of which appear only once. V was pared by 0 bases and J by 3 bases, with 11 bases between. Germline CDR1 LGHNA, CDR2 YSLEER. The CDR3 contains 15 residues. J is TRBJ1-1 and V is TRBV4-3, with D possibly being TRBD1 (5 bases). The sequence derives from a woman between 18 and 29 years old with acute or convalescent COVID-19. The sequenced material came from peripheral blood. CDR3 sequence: CASSQDRRGDTEAFF. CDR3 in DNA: TGCGCCAGCAGCCAAGATCGGCGGGGCGACACTGAAGCTTTCTTT.